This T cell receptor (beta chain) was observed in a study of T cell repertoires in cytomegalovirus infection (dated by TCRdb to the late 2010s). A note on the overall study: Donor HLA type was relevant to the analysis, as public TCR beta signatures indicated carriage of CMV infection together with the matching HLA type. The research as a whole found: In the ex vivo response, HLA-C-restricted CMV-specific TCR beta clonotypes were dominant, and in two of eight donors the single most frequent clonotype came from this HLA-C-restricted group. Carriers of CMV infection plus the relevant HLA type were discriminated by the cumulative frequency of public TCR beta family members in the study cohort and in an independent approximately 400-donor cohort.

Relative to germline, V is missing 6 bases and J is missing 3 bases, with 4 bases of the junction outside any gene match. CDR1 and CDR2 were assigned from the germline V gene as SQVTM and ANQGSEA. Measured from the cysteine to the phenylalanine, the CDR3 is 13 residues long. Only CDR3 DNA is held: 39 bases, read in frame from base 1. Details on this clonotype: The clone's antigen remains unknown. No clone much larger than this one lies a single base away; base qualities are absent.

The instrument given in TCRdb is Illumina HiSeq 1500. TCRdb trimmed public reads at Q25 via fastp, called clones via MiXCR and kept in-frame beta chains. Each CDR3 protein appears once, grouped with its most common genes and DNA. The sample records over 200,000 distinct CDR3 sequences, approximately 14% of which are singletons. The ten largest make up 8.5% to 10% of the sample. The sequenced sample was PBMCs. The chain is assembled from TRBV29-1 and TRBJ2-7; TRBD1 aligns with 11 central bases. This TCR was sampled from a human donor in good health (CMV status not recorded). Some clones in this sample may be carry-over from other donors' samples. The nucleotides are TGCAGCGTCTCCGGGACAGGGGGCTACGAGCAGTACTTC. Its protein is CSVSGTGGYEQYF.